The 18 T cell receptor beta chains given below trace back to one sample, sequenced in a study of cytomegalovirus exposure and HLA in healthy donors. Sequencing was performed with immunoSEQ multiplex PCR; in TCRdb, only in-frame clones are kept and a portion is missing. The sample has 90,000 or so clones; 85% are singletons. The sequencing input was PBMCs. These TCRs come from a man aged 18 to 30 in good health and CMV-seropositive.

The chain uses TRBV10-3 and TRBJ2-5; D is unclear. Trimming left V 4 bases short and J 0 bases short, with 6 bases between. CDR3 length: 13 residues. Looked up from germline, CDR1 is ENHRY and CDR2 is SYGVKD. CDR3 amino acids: CAISGGDQETQYF. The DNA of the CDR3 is TGTGCCATCAGTGGAGGAGACCAAGAGACCCAGTACTTC.

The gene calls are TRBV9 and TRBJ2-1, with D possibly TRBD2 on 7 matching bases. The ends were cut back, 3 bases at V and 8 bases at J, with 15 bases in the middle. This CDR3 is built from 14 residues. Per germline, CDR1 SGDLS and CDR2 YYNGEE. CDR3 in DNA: TGTGCCAGCAGCGCGGCGGGCGGGGGCGATGAGCAGTTCTTC. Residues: CASSAAGGGDEQFF.

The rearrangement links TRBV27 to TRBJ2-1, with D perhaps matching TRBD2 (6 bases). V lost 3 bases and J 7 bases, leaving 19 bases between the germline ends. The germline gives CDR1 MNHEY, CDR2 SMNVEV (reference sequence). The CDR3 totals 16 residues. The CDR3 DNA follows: TGTGCCAGCAGTTTTCCCGGGGACCAAGGGAGGAATGAGCAGTTCTTC. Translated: CASSFPGDQGRNEQFF.

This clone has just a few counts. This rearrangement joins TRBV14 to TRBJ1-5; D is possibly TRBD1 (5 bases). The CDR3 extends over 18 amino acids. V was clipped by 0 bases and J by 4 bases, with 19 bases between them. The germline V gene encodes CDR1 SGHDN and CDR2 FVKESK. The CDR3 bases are TGTGCCAGCAGCCAAGAGGTGGGGGGAGGACTACTTAATCAGCCCCAGCATTTT. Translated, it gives CASSQEVGGGLLNQPQHF.

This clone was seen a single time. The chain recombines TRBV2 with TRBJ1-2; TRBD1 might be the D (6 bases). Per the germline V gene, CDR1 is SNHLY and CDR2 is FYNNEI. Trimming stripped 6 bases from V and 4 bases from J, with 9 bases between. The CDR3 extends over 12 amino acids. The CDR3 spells CASSSGVYGYTF. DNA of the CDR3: TGTGCCAGCAGCTCAGGGGTCTATGGCTACACCTTC.

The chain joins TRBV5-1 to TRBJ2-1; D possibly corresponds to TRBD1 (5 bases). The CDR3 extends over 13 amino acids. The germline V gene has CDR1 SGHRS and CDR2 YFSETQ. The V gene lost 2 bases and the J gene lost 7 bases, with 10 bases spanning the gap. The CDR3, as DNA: TGCGCCAGCAGCTTAACAGGCTTGAATGAGCAGTTCTTC. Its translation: CASSLTGLNEQFF.

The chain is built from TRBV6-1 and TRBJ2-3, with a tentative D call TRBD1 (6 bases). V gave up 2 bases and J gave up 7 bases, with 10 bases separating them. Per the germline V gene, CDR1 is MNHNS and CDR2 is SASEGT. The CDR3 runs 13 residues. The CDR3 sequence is CASSELRGNTQYF. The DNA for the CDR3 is TGTGCCAGCAGTGAATTGAGGGGGAATACGCAGTATTTT.

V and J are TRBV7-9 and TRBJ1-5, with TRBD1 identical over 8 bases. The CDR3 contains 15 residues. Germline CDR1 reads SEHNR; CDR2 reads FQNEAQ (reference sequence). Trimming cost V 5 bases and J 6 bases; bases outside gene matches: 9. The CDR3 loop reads CASSGGQGGGQPQHF. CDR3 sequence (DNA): TGTGCCAGCAGCGGAGGACAGGGCGGAGGTCAGCCCCAGCATTTT.

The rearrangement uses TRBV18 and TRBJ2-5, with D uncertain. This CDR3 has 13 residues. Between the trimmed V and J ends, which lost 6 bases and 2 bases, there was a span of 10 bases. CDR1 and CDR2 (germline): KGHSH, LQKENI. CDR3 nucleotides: TGTGCCAGCTCGTCCCTAGATCAAGAGACCCAGTACTTC. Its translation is CASSSLDQETQYF.

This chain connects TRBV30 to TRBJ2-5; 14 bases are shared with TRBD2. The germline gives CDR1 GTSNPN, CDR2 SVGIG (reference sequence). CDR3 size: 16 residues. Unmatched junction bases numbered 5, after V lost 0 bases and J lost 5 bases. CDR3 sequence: CAWSVRGTSGSETQYF. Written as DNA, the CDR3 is TGTGCCTGGAGTGTACGGGGGACTAGCGGGAGTGAGACCCAGTACTTC.

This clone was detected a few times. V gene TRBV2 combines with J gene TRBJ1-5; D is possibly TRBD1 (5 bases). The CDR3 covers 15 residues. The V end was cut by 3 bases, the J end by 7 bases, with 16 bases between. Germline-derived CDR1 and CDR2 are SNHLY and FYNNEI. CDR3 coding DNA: TGTGCCAGCAGTGACCGACGGGGAGGGGTGCAGCCCCAGCATTTT. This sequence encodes CASSDRRGGVQPQHF.

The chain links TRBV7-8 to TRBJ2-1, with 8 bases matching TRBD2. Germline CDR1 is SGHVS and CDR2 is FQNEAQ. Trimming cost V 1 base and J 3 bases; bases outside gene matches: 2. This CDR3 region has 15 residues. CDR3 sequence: CASSLGTSGYNEQFF. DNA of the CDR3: TGTGCCAGCAGCTTAGGAACTAGCGGCTACAATGAGCAGTTCTTC.

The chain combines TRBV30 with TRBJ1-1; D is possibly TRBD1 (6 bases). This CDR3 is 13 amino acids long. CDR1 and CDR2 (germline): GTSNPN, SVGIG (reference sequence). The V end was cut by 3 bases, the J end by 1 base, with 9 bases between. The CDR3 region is CAWRGGPNTEAFF. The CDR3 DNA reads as TGTGCCTGGAGAGGGGGACCGAACACTGAAGCTTTCTTT.

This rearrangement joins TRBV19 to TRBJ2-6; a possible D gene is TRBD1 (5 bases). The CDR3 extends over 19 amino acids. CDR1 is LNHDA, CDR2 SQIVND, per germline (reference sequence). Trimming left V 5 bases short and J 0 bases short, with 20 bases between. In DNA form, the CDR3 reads TGTGCCAGTAGTTTCCTACCCGGCAGGGTCCGCTCTGGGGCCAACGTCCTGACTTTC. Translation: CASSFLPGRVRSGANVLTF.

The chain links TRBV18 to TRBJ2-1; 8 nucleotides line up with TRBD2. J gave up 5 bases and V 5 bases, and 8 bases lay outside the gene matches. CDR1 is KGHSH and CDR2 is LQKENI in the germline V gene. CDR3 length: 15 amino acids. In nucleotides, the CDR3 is TGTGCCAGCTCAACCCGAGGACTAGCTCACAATGAGCAGTTCTTC. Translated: CASSTRGLAHNEQFF.

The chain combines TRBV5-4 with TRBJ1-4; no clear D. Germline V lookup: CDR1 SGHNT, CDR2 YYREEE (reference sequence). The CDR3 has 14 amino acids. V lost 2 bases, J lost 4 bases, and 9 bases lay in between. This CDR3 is CASSFGPGNEKLFF. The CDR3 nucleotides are TGTGCCAGCAGCTTTGGGCCAGGTAATGAAAAACTGTTTTTT.

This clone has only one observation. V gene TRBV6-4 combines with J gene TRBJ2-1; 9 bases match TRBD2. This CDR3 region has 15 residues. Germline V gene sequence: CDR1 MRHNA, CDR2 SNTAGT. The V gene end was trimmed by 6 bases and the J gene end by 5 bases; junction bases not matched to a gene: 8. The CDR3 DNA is TGTGCCAGCAGCCCTCGGGCTAGCGGGGACAATGAGCAGTTCTTC. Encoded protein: CASSPRASGDNEQFF.

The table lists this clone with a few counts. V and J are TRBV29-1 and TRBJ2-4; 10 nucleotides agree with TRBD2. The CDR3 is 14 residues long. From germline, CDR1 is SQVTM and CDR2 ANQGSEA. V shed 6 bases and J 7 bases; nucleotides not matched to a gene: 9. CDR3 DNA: TGCAGCGTGTGGGCTAGCGGGAGTGTGAACATTCAGTACTTC. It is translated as CSVWASGSVNIQYF.